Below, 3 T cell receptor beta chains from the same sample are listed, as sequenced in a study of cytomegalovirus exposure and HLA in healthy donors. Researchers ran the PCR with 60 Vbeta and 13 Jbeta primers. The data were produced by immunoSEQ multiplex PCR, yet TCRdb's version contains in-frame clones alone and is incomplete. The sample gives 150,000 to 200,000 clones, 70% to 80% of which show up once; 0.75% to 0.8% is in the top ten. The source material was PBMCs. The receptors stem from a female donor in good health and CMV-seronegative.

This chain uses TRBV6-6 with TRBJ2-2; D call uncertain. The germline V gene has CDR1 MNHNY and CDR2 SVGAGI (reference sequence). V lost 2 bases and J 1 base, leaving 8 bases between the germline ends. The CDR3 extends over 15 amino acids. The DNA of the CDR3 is TGTGCCAGCAGTTACGGGCCTCAGAACACCGGGGAGCTGTTTTTT. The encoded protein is CASSYGPQNTGELFF.

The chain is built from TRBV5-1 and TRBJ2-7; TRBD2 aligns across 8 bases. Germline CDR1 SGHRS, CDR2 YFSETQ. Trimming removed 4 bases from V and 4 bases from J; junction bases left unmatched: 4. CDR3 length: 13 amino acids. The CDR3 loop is CASSPRGGYEQYF. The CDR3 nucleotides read TGCGCCAGCAGCCCCCGGGGGGGGTACGAGCAGTACTTC.

The CDR3 spells CASTVRRGNTEAFF. The CDR3 DNA follows: TGTGCCAGCACCGTACGGCGGGGAAACACTGAAGCTTTCTTT. The rearrangement links TRBV27 to TRBJ1-1; D ambiguous. The V gene's germline CDR1 is MNHEY and CDR2 SMNVEV (reference sequence). The ends were cut back, 7 bases at V and 2 bases at J, with 14 bases in the middle. This CDR3 has 14 amino acids.